This paragraph covers one TCR beta chain sequence. What it binds is not known. Data came from immunoSEQ multiplex PCR; TCRdb stores just in-frame clones and leaves some out. The repertoire includes 6,800 or so clones, 60% to 75% of them detected once, and 15% to 17% sits in the top ten. V lost 7 bases and J 5 bases, leaving 14 bases between the germline ends. This CDR3 is 13 amino acids long. CDR1 and CDR2 (germline): SEHNR, FQNEAQ (reference sequence). This record comes from a study of somatic mutations in cytotoxic T cells in rheumatoid arthritis. Study-wide points: What antigens the expanded CD8+ clones targeted remained unknown. Within 8 of 65 patients, the single biggest CD8+ clone made up more than 20% of CD8+ cells. It was in rheumatoid arthritis patients, but not in healthy controls, that CD8+ clonality increased with age. TRBV07 showed slight underrepresentation in rheumatoid arthritis patients, unadjusted for multiple comparisons.

The sample was CD8+ T cells sorted from blood. This chain uses TRBV7-9 with TRBJ2-5; no clear D. The TCR originated in an adult with rheumatoid arthritis. The CDR3 DNA sequence: TGTGCCAGCACCCCGCGGCTTTTCGAGACCCAGTACTTC. This encodes CASTPRLFETQYF.